These 24 T cell receptor beta chains originate from one sample sequenced in a study of T cell responses to AZD1222 COVID-19 vaccine. Measured with immunoSEQ multiplex PCR; TCRdb has only the in-frame clones, and not every one. The data contain more than 140,000 clones, roughly 88% of them singletons. The material sequenced was peripheral blood, taken on day 0 of AZD1222 vaccination. The receptor source for this set is an adult in good health.

There are a few counts of this clone. The chain couples TRBV4-2 to TRBJ1-1, with 7 bases identical to TRBD1. This CDR3 region has 14 residues. Unmatched junction bases numbered 6, after V lost 2 bases and J lost 6 bases. The V gene's germline CDR1 is LGHNA and CDR2 YNFKEQ. The CDR3 loop reads CASSQTDRAAEAFF. Here the CDR3 DNA reads TGTGCCAGCAGCCAAACCGACAGGGCGGCTGAAGCTTTCTTT.

The V and J genes are TRBV19 and TRBJ1-1, with D possibly being TRBD1 (5 bases). This CDR3 comprises 14 residues. The germline V gene encodes CDR1 LNHDA and CDR2 SQIVND (reference sequence). Trimming stripped 5 bases from V and 6 bases from J, with 16 bases between. CDR3 loop: CASSSSGGSAEAFF. The CDR3 bases are TGTGCCAGTAGTTCGTCCGGGGGGAGCGCTGAAGCTTTCTTT.

The CDR3 region has the DNA TGCAGTGCTAGTGGGACGGGACTAGTTGAGTACGAGCAGTACTTC. Translated, it gives CSASGTGLVEYEQYF. J is TRBJ2-7 and V is TRBV20-1, with 8 bases aligning to TRBD2. Trimming removed 3 bases from V and 4 bases from J; junction bases left unmatched: 11. Germline V gene lookup returns CDR1 DFQATT and CDR2 SNEGSKA (reference sequence). The length of the CDR3 is 15 residues.

This clone has only a few counts. The chain has TRBV4-3 and TRBJ2-2; weak D call: TRBD2 (6 bases). The CDR3 totals 18 residues. CDR1 is LGHNA and CDR2 is YSLEER in the germline V gene. V lost 0 bases to trimming and J lost 6 bases, with 20 bases between them. The CDR3 spells CASSQDIAEGWGAGELFF. Written as DNA, the CDR3 is TGCGCCAGCAGCCAAGATATCGCCGAGGGATGGGGGGCCGGGGAGCTGTTTTTT.

V is TRBV6-1 and J is TRBJ1-3; possible D gene TRBD1, 5 bases. There are 17 residues in the CDR3. Looked up from germline, CDR1 is MNHNS and CDR2 is SASEGT. V dropped 0 bases and J dropped 0 bases, with 12 bases sitting between them. This CDR3 reads CASSEAPRVFSGNTIYF. Written as DNA, the CDR3 is TGTGCCAGCAGTGAAGCCCCCAGGGTGTTCTCTGGAAACACCATATATTTT.

This clone was counted between two and nine times. The chain joins TRBV4-1 to TRBJ1-3; D gene ambiguous. The CDR3 extends over 17 amino acids. The germline CDR1 and CDR2 sequences are MGHRA and YSYEKL. V shed 4 bases and J shed 0 bases, with 16 bases lying between them. The CDR3 region is CASSLQEGSFSGNTIYF. In DNA form, the CDR3 reads TGCGCCAGCAGCCTGCAGGAGGGTTCTTTCTCTGGAAACACCATATATTTT.

The J gene is TRBJ1-6, the V gene TRBV6-5; D is uncertain. The CDR3 is made up of 14 amino acids. Per germline, CDR1 MNHEY and CDR2 SVGAGI. V was clipped by 2 bases and J by 6 bases, with 8 bases between them. The CDR3 coding sequence is TGTGCCAGCAGTTACGGTCCGGCTAATTCACCCCTCCACTTT. The encoded protein is CASSYGPANSPLHF.

V usage is TRBV7-8 and J usage is TRBJ1-2; 7 bases agree with TRBD1. This CDR3 contains 15 residues. After removal of 1 base from V and 5 bases from J, the junction contained 7 bases not matched to a gene. The germline V gene has CDR1 SGHVS and CDR2 FQNEAQ. CDR3 sequence reads: CASSLGQGVPYGYTF. The CDR3 region has the DNA TGTGCCAGCAGCTTAGGACAGGGAGTCCCGTATGGCTACACCTTC.

The chain combines TRBV12-5 with TRBJ1-1, with 8 bases identical to TRBD1. The CDR3 loop spans 17 amino acids. Trimming at V came to 2 bases and at J to 5 bases, leaving 13 bases not matched to a gene. Germline loops: CDR1 LGHNT, CDR2 FRNRAP. The CDR3 spells CASGLSRGLLGSTEAFF. CDR3 nucleotides: TGTGCTAGTGGTTTGTCCAGGGGGCTTCTCGGGAGTACTGAAGCTTTCTTT. Full variable domain (remainder filled in from reference TRBV12-5 and TRBJ1-1): DARVTQTPRHKVTEMGQEVTMRCQPILGHNTVFWYRQTMMQGLELLAYFRNRAPLDDSGMPKDRFSAEMPDATLATLKIQPSEPRDSAVYFCASGLSRGLLGSTEAFFGQGTRLTVV.

This clone appeared a few times. This rearrangement joins TRBV6-5 to TRBJ1-6; D gene uncertain. Trimming took 8 bases from V and 14 from J, leaving 16 bases between them. CDR1 and CDR2 (germline): MNHEY, SVGAGI. This CDR3 comprises 12 residues. The CDR3 region is CASVSLRATLHF. CDR3 DNA sequence: TGTGCCAGCGTTTCACTGCGGGCTACCCTCCACTTT.

CDR3 loop: CAILPTGASSPLHF. CDR3 DNA: TGTGCCATCCTCCCGACAGGGGCGAGTTCACCCCTCCACTTT. V is TRBV6-5 and J is TRBJ1-6, with 8 positions matching TRBD1. CDR3 length equals 14 residues. Germline CDR1 and CDR2: MNHEY and SVGAGI. The V gene end was trimmed by 10 bases and the J gene end by 9 bases; junction bases not matched to a gene: 11.

Worth noting for this clone: The junction differs from germline at one of its ends, possibly a read error. The J gene is TRBJ2-5, the V gene TRBV7-7; D perhaps matches TRBD2 (5 bases). The CDR3 sequence is 15 residues long. Per germline, CDR1 SSHAT and CDR2 FNYEAQ (reference sequence). CDR3 sequence (DNA): TGTGCTAGCAGCTCAAGGCAGGCTAGCCCAGAGACCCAGTACTTC. Translated, it gives CASSSRQASPETQYF.

The J gene is TRBJ1-2, the V gene TRBV18, with D possibly matching TRBD1 (5 bases). The CDR3 loop spans 14 amino acids. Trimming removed 3 bases at V and 5 bases at J, with 13 bases between. CDR1 KGHSH and CDR2 LQKENI come from the germline V gene. Here the CDR3 DNA reads TGTGCCAGCTCACCTCCAGGGAATGGTTATGGCTACACCTTC. Translated, it gives CASSPPGNGYGYTF.

The genes are TRBV5-4 and TRBJ1-1; no clear D. Looked up from germline, CDR1 is SGHNT and CDR2 is YYREEE (reference sequence). The CDR3 is 14 residues long. Trimming stripped 2 bases from V and 5 bases from J, with 13 bases between. For the CDR3, the DNA is TGTGCCAGCAGCTTCCCGGGCGGATTAACTGAAGCTTTCTTT. Translating it yields CASSFPGGLTEAFF.

V and J are TRBV5-6 and TRBJ1-4; no definite D call. The CDR3 contains 15 residues. CDR1 is SGHDT and CDR2 is YYEEEE in the germline V gene. V was trimmed by 0 bases and J by 5 bases, leaving 11 bases between them. The DNA for the CDR3 is TGTGCCAGCAGCTTGGAACGCCTGGAGAATGAAAAACTGTTTTTT. Residues: CASSLERLENEKLFF.

V usage is TRBV5-4 and J usage is TRBJ1-2; TRBD1 agrees at 12 bases. This CDR3 is 15 amino acids long. V lost 0 bases, J lost 7 bases, and 4 bases stayed unmatched. The germline gives CDR1 SGHNT, CDR2 YYREEE (reference sequence). CDR3 sequence reads: CASSLDGTGGSGYTF. The CDR3 region has the DNA TGTGCCAGCAGCTTGGATGGGACAGGGGGCTCTGGCTACACCTTC.

A word on this clone: Different DNA sequences within this sample yield the same CDR3. The rearrangement joins TRBV20-1 to TRBJ2-7; D unclear. This CDR3 has 11 residues. Trimming took off 0 bases at V and 2 bases at J, with 2 bases between the two ends. Germline CDR1 reads DFQATT; CDR2 reads SNEGSKA (reference sequence). The CDR3 DNA sequence: TGCAGTGCTAGAGATACCTACGAGCAGTACTTC. Its protein product is CSARDTYEQYF.

Points on this clone: A junction boundary mismatches the germline segment, possibly from a read error. This chain uses TRBV28 with TRBJ1-2; 8 bases agree with TRBD1. The CDR3 runs to 12 residues. In germline, CDR1 is MDHEN, CDR2 SYDVKM. In DNA form, the CDR3 reads TGTGCCAGCAGTCTACAAAACGGACAGGGCGACTTC. Amino acids: CASSLQNGQGDF.

The rearrangement joins TRBV5-1 to TRBJ1-2; D perhaps matches TRBD1 (6 bases). The CDR3 runs 13 residues. V was cut by 2 bases and J by 4 bases, with 9 bases left in between. Germline V lookup: CDR1 SGHRS, CDR2 YFSETQ. CDR3 DNA sequence: TGCGCCAGCAGCTTACAGGGTGGCTATGGCTACACCTTC. Its protein product is CASSLQGGYGYTF. Combining the CDR3 with reference TRBV5-1 and TRBJ1-2 gives the whole variable domain KAGVTQTPRYLIKTRGQQVTLSCSPISGHRSVSWYQQTPGQGLQFLFEYFSETQRNKGNFPGRFSGRQFSNSRSEMNVSTLELGDSALYLCASSLQGGYGYTFGSGTRLTVV.

V usage is TRBV20-1 and J usage is TRBJ1-2, with D perhaps matching TRBD1 (5 bases). Germline V CDR1 and CDR2: DFQATT, SNEGSKA (reference sequence). The CDR3 contains 11 residues. CDR3 sequence reads: CSDSGSYGYTF. The CDR3 DNA follows: TGCAGCGACAGCGGCAGCTATGGCTACACCTTC.

The chain is built from TRBV5-1 and TRBJ1-4; a weak D match, TRBD1 (6 bases). The germline CDR1 and CDR2 sequences are SGHRS and YFSETQ. Trimming removed 0 bases at V and 8 bases at J, with 14 bases between. The CDR3 consists of 15 residues. The CDR3 region is CASSLVAGDREKLFF. CDR3 in DNA: TGCGCCAGCAGCTTGGTGGCAGGGGATAGGGAAAAACTGTTTTTT.

This rearrangement joins TRBV24-1 to TRBJ2-3; D is possibly TRBD1 (5 bases). The CDR3 extends over 15 amino acids. CDR1 is KGHDR and CDR2 is SFDVKD in the germline V gene. The germline V and J ends were trimmed by 4 bases and 2 bases, with 12 bases remaining between them. CDR3 amino acids: CATSEGAGLTDTQYF. The CDR3 DNA is TGTGCCACCAGTGAAGGGGCAGGGCTCACAGATACGCAGTATTTT.

This clone was counted once. The chain combines TRBV9 with TRBJ1-3; no firm D call. Germline V lookup: CDR1 SGDLS, CDR2 YYNGEE. The V gene lost 6 bases and the J gene lost 0 bases, with 7 bases spanning the gap. CDR3 length: 13 residues. CDR3 in DNA: TGTGCCAGCAAGGAAGTCTCTGGAAACACCATATATTTT. Encoded protein: CASKEVSGNTIYF.

This chain joins TRBV27 and TRBJ1-6; no reliable D call. Germline V gene data show CDR1 as MNHEY and CDR2 as SMNVEV (reference sequence). The CDR3 sequence is 15 residues long. V lost 6 bases, J lost 7 bases, and 16 bases lay in between. CDR3 coding DNA: TGTGCCAGCAGGGGGAACAGAGCCCCCAATTCACCCCTCCACTTT. Translation gives CASRGNRAPNSPLHF.